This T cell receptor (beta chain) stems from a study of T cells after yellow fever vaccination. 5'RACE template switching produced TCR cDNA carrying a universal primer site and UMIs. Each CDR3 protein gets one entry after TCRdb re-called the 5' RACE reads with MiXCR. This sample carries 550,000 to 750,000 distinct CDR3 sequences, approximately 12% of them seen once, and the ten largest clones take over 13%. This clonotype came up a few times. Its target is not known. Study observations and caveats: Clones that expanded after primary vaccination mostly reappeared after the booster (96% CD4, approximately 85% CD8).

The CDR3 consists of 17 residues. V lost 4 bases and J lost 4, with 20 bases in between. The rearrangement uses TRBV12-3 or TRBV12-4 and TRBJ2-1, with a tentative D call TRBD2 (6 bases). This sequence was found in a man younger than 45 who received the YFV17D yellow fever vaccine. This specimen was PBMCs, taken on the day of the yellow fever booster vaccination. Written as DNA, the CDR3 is TGTGCCAGCAGTTCGGATCCTCTCCCGGGAGTGTACAATGAGCAGTTCTTC. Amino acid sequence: CASSSDPLPGVYNEQFF.